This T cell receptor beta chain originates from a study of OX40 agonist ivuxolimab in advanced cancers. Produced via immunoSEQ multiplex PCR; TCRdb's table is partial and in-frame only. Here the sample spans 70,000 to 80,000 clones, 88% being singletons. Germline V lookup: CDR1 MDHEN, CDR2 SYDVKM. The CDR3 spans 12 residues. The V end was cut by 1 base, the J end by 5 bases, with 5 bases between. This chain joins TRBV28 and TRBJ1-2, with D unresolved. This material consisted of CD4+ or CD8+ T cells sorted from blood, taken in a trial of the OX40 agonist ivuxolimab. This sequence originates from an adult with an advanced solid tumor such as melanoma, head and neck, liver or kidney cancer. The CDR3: CASSLLGYGYTF. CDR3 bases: TGTGCCAGCAGTTTATTGGGTTATGGCTACACCTTC.